This TCR beta chain was sequenced during a study of shared clonotypes between healthy human individuals. Original methodology: ImmunoSEQ sequences covered only the junction and lacked quality scores; filtering therefore differed. TCRdb keeps only in-frame clones here, not all; method: immunoSEQ multiplex PCR. Clone size and the V and J calls come from that table; the DNA yielded D and trimming. Of about 2 million clones in the sample, 85% to 95% were seen once. Germline CDR1 is GTSNPN and CDR2 is SVGIG (reference sequence). The V end was cut by 2 bases, the J end by 4 bases, with 11 bases between. The CDR3 has 13 residues. As concerns this clone: The antigen is unknown.

Study outcomes and limitations: The naive CD4 repertoires of several donors were compared, and roughly 5% of clonotypes were shared. Relative to clonotypes present in all four donors, those not shared had lower generation probabilities.

The study enrolled healthy HIV-negative adults without recent acute infections or vaccinations as donors. Source material: naive CD4+ T cells sorted from blood. As to subset: CD45RA+ positively selected. This clonotype was obtained from a man aged 18-30 years in good health. This rearrangement joins TRBV30 to TRBJ1-2, with D hard to call. The CDR3 loop is CAWSQSPSYGYTF. CDR3 coding DNA: TGTGCCTGGAGTCAGTCACCAAGCTATGGCTACACCTTC. Full variable domain (missing parts from reference TRBV30 and TRBJ1-2): SQTIHQWPATLVQPVGSPLSLECTVEGTSNPNLYWYRQAAGRGLQLLFYSVGIGQISSEVPQNLSASRPQDRQFILSSKKLLLSDSGFYLCAWSQSPSYGYTFGSGTRLTVV.